What follows are 32 T cell receptor beta chains derived from one specimen sequenced in a study of blood T cell repertoires in COVID-19. The method was immunoSEQ multiplex PCR; TCRdb's version includes in-frame clones alone and lacks a portion of them. This table holds about 81,000 clones, around 80% found once. The sample comprised peripheral blood. These TCRs come from a human donor in a cohort sampled during active COVID-19.

This clone was seen more than once but under ten times. This chain uses TRBV27 with TRBJ2-7; 9 nucleotides agree with TRBD1. This CDR3 has 13 amino acids. V dropped 6 bases and J dropped 3; count of bases not matched to a gene: 3. In germline, CDR1 is MNHEY, CDR2 SMNVEV (reference sequence). The CDR3 protein is CASRGQGYYEQYF. The CDR3 bases are TGTGCCAGCAGGGGACAGGGATACTACGAGCAGTACTTC.

CDR3 residues: CASSSPREVFETQYF. CDR3 DNA: TGCGCCAGCAGCTCGCCCAGGGAAGTGTTTGAGACCCAGTACTTC. The genes are TRBV5-1 and TRBJ2-5; tentative D call: TRBD1 (5 bases). Trimming removed 3 bases from V and 5 bases from J, with 17 bases in between. Germline-derived CDR1 and CDR2 are SGHRS and YFSETQ. There are 15 residues in the CDR3.

This rearrangement joins TRBV5-1 to TRBJ2-2; D not certain. This CDR3 region has 15 residues. Between the trimmed V and J ends, which lost 4 bases and 5 bases, there was a span of 15 bases. The germline gives CDR1 SGHRS, CDR2 YFSETQ. CDR3 loop: CASSDLGVRTGELFF. Here the CDR3 DNA reads TGCGCCAGCAGCGACCTAGGTGTTCGTACCGGGGAGCTGTTTTTT.

The genes are TRBV5-1 and TRBJ1-1, with D possibly matching TRBD1 (6 bases). Trimming took off 0 bases at V and 6 bases at J, with 12 bases between the two ends. Germline V gene sequence: CDR1 SGHRS, CDR2 YFSETQ. This CDR3 is built from 14 residues. Here the CDR3 DNA reads TGCGCCAGCAGCTTGGATCGGCAGGGGCCTGAAGCTTTCTTT. As protein: CASSLDRQGPEAFF.

The V gene is TRBV29-1, the J gene TRBJ1-1; no clear D. V shed 7 bases and J shed 4 bases, with 10 bases lying between them. Germline CDR1 SQVTM, CDR2 ANQGSEA. This CDR3 spans 11 amino acids. CDR3 sequence: CSGGGSTEAFF. The CDR3, as DNA: TGCAGCGGAGGTGGGAGCACTGAAGCTTTCTTT.

V usage is TRBV19 and J usage is TRBJ1-2, with 7 bases fitting TRBD1. CDR1 is LNHDA and CDR2 is SQIVND in the germline V gene (reference sequence). J lost 3 bases, V lost 6 bases, and 4 bases had no gene match. CDR3 length: 13 amino acids. This chain's CDR3 is CASRKDRYYGYTF. The CDR3 nucleotides are TGTGCCAGTAGAAAGGACAGGTACTATGGCTACACCTTC.

The chain has TRBV5-4 and TRBJ1-2; D unresolved. CDR3 length equals 12 residues. The ends were cut back, 5 bases at V and 8 bases at J, with 13 bases in the middle. Germline lookup yields CDR1 SGHNT and CDR2 YYREEE (reference sequence). The CDR3 loop reads CASSSGSGGYTF. Here the CDR3 DNA reads TGTGCCAGCAGTTCCGGGAGCGGGGGCTACACCTTC.

This clone was counted only a few times. This chain links TRBV7-9 with TRBJ2-7, with D unresolved. CDR3 size: 16 residues. The V end lost 5 bases, the J end lost 2 bases, and 19 bases lay between the germline ends. CDR1 is SEHNR and CDR2 is FQNEAQ in the germline V gene (reference sequence). The CDR3 region has the DNA TGTGCCAGCAGCCCCCCGATACGATTGAACACCTACGAGCAGTACTTC. It yields the protein CASSPPIRLNTYEQYF.

The J gene is TRBJ1-1, the V gene TRBV29-1; tentative D call: TRBD1 (5 bases). Germline V gives CDR1 SQVTM, CDR2 ANQGSEA. The CDR3 loop spans 12 amino acids. The V end was cut by 4 bases, the J end by 5 bases, with 11 bases between. For the CDR3, the DNA is TGCAGCGTTGCCGAATCAGGGACTGAAGCTTTCTTT. It specifies CSVAESGTEAFF.

J is TRBJ2-5 and V is TRBV3-1 (or the pseudogene TRBV3-2); 7 nucleotides line up with TRBD1. V lost 4 bases and J lost 5; bases outside the gene matches: 7. This CDR3 region has 14 residues. Germline CDR1 reads LGHDT; CDR2 reads YNNKEL (reference sequence). The CDR3 sequence is CASSLDRVAETQYF. The CDR3 DNA reads as TGTGCCAGCAGCCTAGACAGGGTTGCGGAGACCCAGTACTTC.

This chain links TRBV14 with TRBJ1-1; 7 positions match TRBD1. The CDR3 contains 14 residues. Germline V CDR1 and CDR2: SGHDN, FVKESK. V lost 5 bases and J lost 0; bases outside the gene matches: 3. Here the CDR3 reads CASSSGTVNTEAFF. The CDR3 DNA is TGTGCCAGCAGCTCCGGGACAGTGAACACTGAAGCTTTCTTT.

This sequence joins TRBV7-9 and TRBJ2-1; TRBD2 matches 12 bases. Trimming cost V 5 bases and J 7 bases; bases outside gene matches: 9. Germline CDR1 reads SEHNR; CDR2 reads FQNEAQ (reference sequence). This CDR3 region has 16 residues. The CDR3 coding sequence is TGTGCCAGCAGCCTCCTAGCGGGGGGGCCGCGAAATGAGCAGTTCTTC. Translating gives CASSLLAGGPRNEQFF.

The gene calls are TRBV7-2 and TRBJ1-5, with 9 positions matching TRBD1. V shed 2 bases and J 7 bases; nucleotides not matched to a gene: 15. From germline, CDR1 is SGHTA and CDR2 FQGNSA. The CDR3 is 18 residues long. This CDR3 is CASSLRHGTGRSLQPQHF. The CDR3, as DNA: TGTGCCAGCAGCTTACGGCACGGGACAGGGAGAAGCTTGCAGCCCCAGCATTTT.

V usage is TRBV11-2 and J usage is TRBJ1-4; D not certain. Germline-derived CDR1 and CDR2 are SGHAT and FQNNGV. The CDR3 has 15 amino acids. V lost 3 bases and J 4 bases, leaving 12 bases between the germline ends. CDR3 DNA sequence: TGTGCCAGCAGCTTTCGAGGACGGGATAATGAAAAACTGTTTTTT. As protein: CASSFRGRDNEKLFF.

The V and J genes are TRBV3-1 (or the pseudogene TRBV3-2) and TRBJ1-3; 7 nucleotides agree with TRBD1. This CDR3 has 15 amino acids. V lost 4 bases and J lost 4; bases outside the gene matches: 7. The germline V gene has CDR1 LGHDT and CDR2 YNNKEL (reference sequence). CDR3 region: CASSRSTGLGNTIYF. CDR3 DNA: TGTGCCAGCAGCCGATCGACAGGGCTCGGAAACACCATATATTTT.

The rearrangement joins TRBV7-8 to TRBJ2-7; D is unclear. The V end lost 0 bases, the J end lost 6 bases, and 6 bases lay between the germline ends. CDR1 SGHVS and CDR2 FQNEAQ come from the germline V gene. This CDR3 has 12 residues. CDR3 sequence: CASSLALGEQYF. The CDR3 DNA is TGTGCCAGCAGCTTAGCCCTAGGCGAGCAGTACTTC.

The chain links TRBV19 to TRBJ1-2; TRBD1 is a possible D gene (6 bases). The CDR3 is made up of 16 amino acids. From germline, CDR1 is LNHDA and CDR2 SQIVND (reference sequence). The V end lost 6 bases, the J end lost 4 bases, and 21 bases lay between the germline ends. Written as DNA, the CDR3 is TGTGCCAGTAGCCAAACCTACGGGGGGCGAGGCTATGGCTACACCTTC. It is translated as CASSQTYGGRGYGYTF.

This chain uses TRBV18 with TRBJ1-1, with D hard to call. V gave up 4 bases and J gave up 0 bases, with 18 bases separating them. This CDR3 is 17 amino acids long. Germline assignment: CDR1 KGHSH and CDR2 LQKENI. The DNA for the CDR3 is TGTGCCAGCTCACTCATGCTAAGGGCGGGGATGAACACTGAAGCTTTCTTT. Translated, it gives CASSLMLRAGMNTEAFF.

The V call is TRBV9, the J call TRBJ2-7; 7 bases align to TRBD1. CDR3 length equals 15 residues. Looked up from germline, CDR1 is SGDLS and CDR2 is YYNGEE. V trimming: 0 bases; J trimming: 6 bases; junction bases outside the gene matches: 9. The CDR3 loop is CASSVADRVGFEQYF. CDR3 sequence (DNA): TGTGCCAGCAGCGTAGCTGACAGGGTAGGCTTCGAGCAGTACTTC. The full variable domain, with the rest looked up from reference TRBV9 and TRBJ2-7, is DSGVTQTPKHLITATGQRVTLRCSPRSGDLSVYWYQQSLDQGLQFLIQYYNGEERAKGNILERFSAQQFPDLHSELNLSSLELGDSALYFCASSVADRVGFEQYFGPGTRLTVT.

This clone was observed a few times. Other DNA sequences in this specimen translate into the identical CDR3. The genes are TRBV6-2 or TRBV6-3 and TRBJ2-7; D is unresolved. Germline-derived CDR1 and CDR2 are MNHEY and SVGEGT. Trimming stripped 2 bases from V and 4 bases from J, with 6 bases between. The CDR3 has 12 residues. CDR3 protein: CASSYREYEQYF. CDR3 in DNA: TGTGCCAGCAGTTACCGCGAATACGAGCAGTACTTC.

The chain employs TRBV29-1 and TRBJ2-7; 11 bases are shared with TRBD1. CDR3 length: 12 residues. Per germline, CDR1 SQVTM and CDR2 ANQGSEA. V shed 5 bases, J shed 6 bases, and the junction held 3 bases outside the gene matches. The DNA of the CDR3 is TGCAGCGTTTGGGACAGGGGGAGCGAGCAGTACTTC. Its protein product is CSVWDRGSEQYF.

In the case of this clone: At one end, the junction sequence differs from germline, possibly due to a read error. The gene calls are TRBV6-1 and TRBJ1-2; TRBD1 agrees at 8 bases. The CDR3 has 13 residues. Germline V lookup: CDR1 MNHNS, CDR2 SASEGT. DNA of the CDR3: TGTGCCAGCAGGGAAGGGACAGGCTATGGCTACACCTTC. Its protein product is CASREGTGYGYTF.

V and J are TRBV6-6 and TRBJ2-7; TRBD1 matches 7 bases. The germline CDR1 and CDR2 sequences are MNHNY and SVGAGI (reference sequence). This CDR3 is built from 15 residues. The J segment lost 0 bases and the V segment lost 5 bases, leaving 7 bases of the junction unmatched. The CDR3 loop is CASSQRGLRSYEQYF. The CDR3 bases are TGTGCCAGCAGTCAAAGGGGGCTTCGCTCCTACGAGCAGTACTTC.

The chain has TRBV5-6 and TRBJ1-3, with no clear D. The V end was cut by 4 bases, the J end by 8 bases, with 16 bases between. This CDR3 comprises 14 residues. Germline V gene lookup returns CDR1 SGHDT and CDR2 YYEEEE. The CDR3 sequence: CASSAGGWTDTIYF. The CDR3 DNA follows: TGTGCCAGCAGCGCCGGAGGATGGACTGACACCATATATTTT.

This chain joins TRBV11-2 and TRBJ2-3; weak D call: TRBD2 (5 bases). The V end lost 5 bases, the J end lost 3 bases, and 12 bases lay between the germline ends. Germline CDR1 reads SGHAT; CDR2 reads FQNNGV. The CDR3 extends over 14 amino acids. CDR3 sequence reads: CASSPRVSTDTQYF. CDR3 sequence (DNA): TGTGCCAGCAGCCCGCGGGTTTCAACAGATACGCAGTATTTT.

The chain combines TRBV7-8 with TRBJ1-1, with D possibly matching TRBD1 (5 bases). Germline CDR1 SGHVS, CDR2 FQNEAQ. V dropped 3 bases and J dropped 5 bases, with 10 bases sitting between them. The CDR3 has 13 residues. The CDR3 reads CASSFGGRTEAFF. CDR3 DNA sequence: TGTGCCAGCAGCTTCGGGGGGAGGACTGAAGCTTTCTTT.

The rearrangement links TRBV13 to TRBJ2-7; D uncertain. Germline V gene lookup returns CDR1 PRHDT and CDR2 FYEKMQ (reference sequence). Trimming took off 2 bases at V and 6 bases at J, with 11 bases between the two ends. CDR3 length: 13 amino acids. The DNA for the CDR3 is TGTGCCAGCAGCTTACAAGTGAGAAGCGAGCAGTACTTC. Translation: CASSLQVRSEQYF.

The chain recombines TRBV19 with TRBJ2-7; D call uncertain. The CDR3 consists of 13 residues. The ends were cut back, 9 bases at V and 1 base at J, with 13 bases in the middle. Germline CDR1 and CDR2: LNHDA and SQIVND (reference sequence). CDR3 residues: CASPPETSYEQYF. The CDR3 nucleotides read TGTGCCAGCCCCCCCGAGACATCCTACGAGCAGTACTTC. The complete variable domain, with remaining parts taken from reference TRBV19 and TRBJ2-7, reads DGGITQSPKYLFRKEGQNVTLSCEQNLNHDAMYWYRQDPGQGLRLIYYSQIVNDFQKGDIAEGYSVSREKKESFPLTVTSAQKNPTAFYLCASPPETSYEQYFGPGTRLTVT.

The chain combines TRBV9 with TRBJ2-3; TRBD2 matches 8 bases. The CDR3 has 16 residues. The V gene's germline CDR1 is SGDLS and CDR2 YYNGEE. Germline trimming cut 3 bases from V and 4 bases from J; bases unmatched to any gene: 10. The CDR3 loop is CASSDDGGAKSDTQYF. CDR3 nucleotide sequence: TGTGCCAGCAGCGATGACGGGGGGGCCAAGTCAGATACGCAGTATTTT.

The chain is built from TRBV27 and TRBJ1-1; the D is unclear. V gave up 5 bases and J gave up 12 bases, with 13 bases separating them. Germline V gives CDR1 MNHEY, CDR2 SMNVEV (reference sequence). This CDR3 region has 11 residues. CDR3 loop: CASSRRAETFF. CDR3 nucleotide sequence: TGTGCCAGCAGTCGGAGGGCGGAGACTTTCTTT.

The chain carries TRBV7-9 and TRBJ1-2, with D possibly matching TRBD1 (5 bases). This CDR3 region has 13 residues. V was cut by 3 bases and J by 5 bases, with 10 bases left in between. Germline V gene lookup returns CDR1 SEHNR and CDR2 FQNEAQ (reference sequence). CDR3 amino acids: CASSFRAGYGYTF. Written as DNA, the CDR3 is TGTGCCAGCAGCTTCAGGGCCGGATATGGCTACACCTTC.

This clone was counted once. The genes are TRBV7-9 and TRBJ2-5; D gene ambiguous. The CDR3 runs 15 residues. Trimming cost V 0 bases and J 0 bases, with 8 bases left between them. CDR1 is SEHNR and CDR2 is FQNEAQ in the germline V gene (reference sequence). The CDR3 here is CASSLAAAYQETQYF. The CDR3 nucleotides are TGTGCCAGCAGCTTAGCGGCGGCGTACCAAGAGACCCAGTACTTC.